This T cell receptor (beta chain) emerged from a study of shared clonotypes between healthy human individuals. Cells designated naive CD8 were CD45RO-negative and were positively selected for CCR7, with terminally differentiated effector memory CD45RA+ cells excluded. The CDR3 is 15 residues long. CDR1 and CDR2 from the germline V gene are SNHLY and FYNNEI. The trim removed 5 bases at V and 3 bases at J, leaving 8 bases unmatched. The table came from immunoSEQ multiplex PCR; TCRdb's copy has only in-frame clones and leaves some out. The sample includes millions of clones, about 94% of them seen just once.

The chain is built from TRBV2 and TRBJ2-7, with 9 nucleotides matching TRBD1. The sequencing input was naive CD8+ T cells sorted from blood. This TCR came from a man between 18 and 35 years old in good health. The CDR3 spells CASSPPGTGIYEQYF. The CDR3 bases are TGTGCCAGCAGTCCACCCGGGACAGGGATCTACGAGCAGTACTTC.